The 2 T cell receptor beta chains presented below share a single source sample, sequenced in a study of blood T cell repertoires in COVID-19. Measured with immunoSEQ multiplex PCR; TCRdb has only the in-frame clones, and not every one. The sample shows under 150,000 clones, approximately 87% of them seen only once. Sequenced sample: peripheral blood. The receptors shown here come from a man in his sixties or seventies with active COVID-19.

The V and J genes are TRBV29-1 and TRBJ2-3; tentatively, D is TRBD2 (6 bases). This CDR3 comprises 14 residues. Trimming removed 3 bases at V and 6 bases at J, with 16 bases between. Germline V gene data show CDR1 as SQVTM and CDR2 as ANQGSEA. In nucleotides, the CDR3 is TGCAGCGTTGATATAGGGGAGGAGGACGATACGCAGTATTTT. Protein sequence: CSVDIGEEDDTQYF.

CDR3 coding DNA: TGTGCCAGCTCAGGACGGGACACCCAGGGGCAGCCCCAGCATTTT. It is translated as CASSGRDTQGQPQHF. This rearrangement joins TRBV18 to TRBJ1-5; D might be TRBD1 (6 bases). The V end lost 5 bases, the J end lost 7 bases, and 18 bases lay between the germline ends. The CDR3 loop spans 15 amino acids. CDR1 is KGHSH and CDR2 is LQKENI in the germline V gene.